These 27 T cell receptor beta chains originate from one sample sequenced in a study of T cells after yellow fever vaccination. TCRdb fed the 5' RACE reads into MiXCR, producing one record per CDR3 protein. The sample records around 250,000 distinct CDR3 sequences, roughly 7.2% being singletons. The material was CD4+ T cells sorted from PBMCs, obtained 15 days after the yellow fever booster vaccination. These receptors all stem from a man aged 25-40 years who received the YFV17D yellow fever vaccine.

The rearrangement links TRBV7-6 to TRBJ2-3, with D possibly being TRBD2 (6 bases). The ends were cut back, 3 bases at V and 0 bases at J, with 22 bases in the middle. The CDR3 is made up of 19 amino acids. Looked up from germline, CDR1 is SGHVS and CDR2 is FNYEAQ. CDR3 sequence: CASSFLSSTSYTSTDTQYF. The CDR3 nucleotides are TGTGCCAGCAGCTTCCTATCATCGACTAGTTACACTAGCACAGATACGCAGTATTTT.

This clonotype was observed many times. The rearrangement links TRBV20-1 to TRBJ1-5; 7 nucleotides line up with TRBD1. J was trimmed by 3 bases and V by 3 bases; bases with no gene match: 5. The germline gives CDR1 DFQATT, CDR2 SNEGSKA (reference sequence). The CDR3 has 14 residues. In DNA form, the CDR3 reads TGCAGTGCTAGTAAACAGGGGAACAATCAGCCCCAGCATTTT. Amino acid sequence: CSASKQGNNQPQHF.

The table lists this clonotype with many counts. V gene TRBV5-1 combines with J gene TRBJ2-7; D is undetermined. There are 13 residues in the CDR3. V was pared by 1 base and J by 2 bases, with 7 bases between. Germline V lookup: CDR1 SGHRS, CDR2 YFSETQ. The CDR3 bases are TGCGCCAGCAGCTTGCCGGCAACCTACGAGCAGTACTTC. Translating it yields CASSLPATYEQYF. Complete variable domain (other parts from reference TRBV5-1 and TRBJ2-7): KAGVTQTPRYLIKTRGQQVTLSCSPISGHRSVSWYQQTPGQGLQFLFEYFSETQRNKGNFPGRFSGRQFSNSRSEMNVSTLELGDSALYLCASSLPATYEQYFGPGTRLTVT.

The CDR3 spells CASTPSGTATRYGYTF. The DNA of the CDR3 is TGTGCCAGCACTCCATCCGGGACAGCGACTCGCTATGGCTACACCTTC. The V and J genes are TRBV6-2 or TRBV6-3 and TRBJ1-2; 7 nucleotides match TRBD1. The V and J ends lost 7 bases and 4 bases, in that order; junction bases with no gene match: 15. Germline-derived CDR1 and CDR2 are MNHEY and SVGEGT. The CDR3 runs 16 residues.

The chain combines TRBV3-1 with TRBJ2-2; tentative D call: TRBD1 (6 bases). The V gene lost 3 bases and the J gene lost 1 base, with 9 bases spanning the gap. CDR1 LGHDT and CDR2 YNNKEL come from the germline V gene (reference sequence). This CDR3 region has 15 residues. The CDR3 loop is CASSQRQVNTGELFF. The CDR3 region has the DNA TGTGCCAGCAGCCAGAGACAGGTGAACACCGGGGAGCTGTTTTTT.

This clonotype was detected a few times. The chain employs TRBV5-4 and TRBJ2-7; 7 bases line up with TRBD2. Germline V gene lookup returns CDR1 SGHNT and CDR2 YYREEE (reference sequence). Trimming took 5 bases from V and 6 from J; bases not matched to a gene: 17. CDR3 size: 16 residues. CDR3 loop: CASSTAGRGWGGEQYF. The CDR3 DNA reads as TGTGCCAGCAGTACCGCTGGGAGGGGTTGGGGCGGCGAGCAGTACTTC.

The chain has TRBV7-2 and TRBJ2-1; D might be TRBD2 (6 bases). CDR1 and CDR2 from the germline V gene are SGHTA and FQGNSA. V was pared by 5 bases and J by 9 bases, with 23 bases between. CDR3 length: 16 amino acids. CDR3 sequence (DNA): TGTGCCAGCAGCAGAGCAACAGGCGGGGAAGGGATTGAGCAGTTCTTC. Protein: CASSRATGGEGIEQFF. Using reference TRBV7-2 and TRBJ2-1 for the parts outside the CDR3, the full variable domain is GAGVSQSPSNKVTEKGKDVELRCDPISGHTALYWYRQSLGQGLEFLIYFQGNSAPDKSGLPSDRFSAERTGGSVSTLTIQRTQQEDSAVYLCASSRATGGEGIEQFFGPGTRLTVL.

There are a few counts of this clonotype. V gene TRBV30 combines with J gene TRBJ2-7; D is uncertain. V lost 2 bases, J lost 2 bases, and 13 bases lay in between. The CDR3 is 14 residues long. Germline CDR1 reads GTSNPN; CDR2 reads SVGIG (reference sequence). DNA for the CDR3: TGTGCCTGGAGTCTTGCCGCTAATACCTACGAGCAGTACTTC. Amino acids: CAWSLAANTYEQYF.

This clonotype was detected many times. The chain recombines TRBV20-1 with TRBJ2-1, with a possible D match to TRBD2 (5 bases). This CDR3 comprises 14 residues. CDR1 DFQATT and CDR2 SNEGSKA come from the germline V gene (reference sequence). Between the trimmed V and J ends, which lost 4 bases and 2 bases, there was a span of 12 bases. CDR3 sequence reads: CSAIIRDAYNEQFF. The CDR3 region has the DNA TGCAGTGCTATTATACGGGATGCCTACAATGAGCAGTTCTTC.

This clonotype has just a few counts. The rearrangement joins TRBV29-1 to TRBJ2-2; D is possibly TRBD1 (5 bases). The V gene lost 4 bases and the J gene lost 1 base, with 19 bases spanning the gap. The CDR3 has 17 residues. Germline V gene sequence: CDR1 SQVTM, CDR2 ANQGSEA. The CDR3 protein is CSVGWGPNTLNTGELFF. CDR3 sequence (DNA): TGCAGCGTTGGGTGGGGCCCAAACACCTTGAACACCGGGGAGCTGTTTTTT.

V gene TRBV5-8 combines with J gene TRBJ1-4; D may be TRBD1 (5 bases). Germline CDR1 SGHTS, CDR2 YDEGEE. V gave up 3 bases and J gave up 8 bases, with 20 bases separating them. The CDR3 spans 16 residues. The CDR3 DNA follows: TGTGCCAGCAGCTGGGAGACAACAGGAATGGGAGAAAAACTGTTTTTT. Its translation: CASSWETTGMGEKLFF. Full variable domain (missing parts from reference TRBV5-8 and TRBJ1-4): EAGVTQSPTHLIKTRGQQATLRCSPISGHTSVYWYQQALGLGLQFLLWYDEGEERNRGNFPPRFSGRQFPNYSSELNVNALELEDSALYLCASSWETTGMGEKLFFGSGTQLSVL.

The genes are TRBV5-1 and TRBJ1-1, with D hard to call. V was shortened by 1 base and J by 3 bases, with 10 bases between the two germline ends. Germline lookup yields CDR1 SGHRS and CDR2 YFSETQ. The CDR3 loop spans 14 amino acids. The chain's CDR3 is CASSLLGRDTEAFF. The CDR3 DNA reads as TGCGCCAGCAGCTTGTTGGGTCGAGACACTGAAGCTTTCTTT.

This clonotype was recorded a few times. The chain has TRBV28 and TRBJ2-7; D ambiguous. The germline V gene encodes CDR1 MDHEN and CDR2 SYDVKM. The CDR3 runs to 12 residues. V lost 1 base, J lost 4 bases, and 5 bases lay in between. DNA of the CDR3: TGTGCCAGCAGTTTATCGGATTACGAGCAGTACTTC. Encoded protein: CASSLSDYEQYF.

The V gene is TRBV6-2 or TRBV6-3, the J gene TRBJ2-2; D is uncertain. Germline CDR1 reads MNHEY; CDR2 reads SVGEGT. V lost 1 base and J lost 8, with 5 bases in between. The CDR3 sequence is 12 residues long. Here the CDR3 DNA reads TGTGCCAGCAGTTACTGGATGGGGGAGCTGTTTTTT. Protein product: CASSYWMGELFF.

In its sample, this clonotype was seen many times. The J gene is TRBJ2-7, the V gene TRBV20-1; D gene uncertain. The CDR3 consists of 11 residues. Germline CDR1 DFQATT, CDR2 SNEGSKA (reference sequence). Trimming removed 3 bases from V and 7 bases from J, with 10 bases in between. CDR3 sequence (DNA): TGCAGTGCTAGGCCGCTAGATGAGCAGTACTTC. It is translated as CSARPLDEQYF.

This clonotype showed up just a few times. J is TRBJ2-5 and V is TRBV21-1; the D call TRBD2 from the table was never checked on the DNA. TRBV21-1 is a listed pseudogene. The CDR3 consists of 15 residues. Written as DNA, the CDR3 is TGTGCCAGCAGCAAAGCGCGCGGGACTAAGGAGACCCAGTACTTC. Protein product: CASSKARGTKETQYF.

This clonotype has a count of ten or more. The chain recombines TRBV14 with TRBJ2-1; D might be TRBD2 (5 bases). In germline, CDR1 is SGHDN, CDR2 FVKESK. V lost 8 bases and J 10 bases, leaving 24 bases between the germline ends. The CDR3 runs 15 residues. Written as DNA, the CDR3 is TGTGCCAGCCCTCTGGTGAGGGAGTCAAACCGGGAGCAGTTCTTC. The encoded protein is CASPLVRESNREQFF.

This chain connects TRBV18 to TRBJ2-2; 7 bases map to TRBD1. The CDR3 covers 14 residues. Trimming cost V 3 bases and J 5 bases; bases outside gene matches: 3. Germline CDR1 and CDR2: KGHSH and LQKENI. The CDR3 nucleotides are TGTGCCAGCTCACCTCTACAGGGGACCGGGGAGCTGTTTTTT. It translates to CASSPLQGTGELFF.

There are many counts of this clonotype. The J gene is TRBJ2-3, the V gene TRBV29-1, with D tentatively TRBD1 (5 bases). The ends were cut back, 5 bases at V and 2 bases at J, with 8 bases in the middle. This CDR3 contains 12 residues. Germline CDR1 SQVTM, CDR2 ANQGSEA. The CDR3 region has the DNA TGCAGCGTTTTGACAGACACAGATACGCAGTATTTT. It encodes CSVLTDTDTQYF.

The chain carries TRBV24-1 and TRBJ2-3; 8 positions match TRBD1. The V and J ends lost 2 bases and 4 bases, in that order; junction bases with no gene match: 4. Germline V gives CDR1 KGHDR, CDR2 SFDVKD. CDR3 length equals 15 residues. The CDR3, as DNA: TGTGCCACCAGTGATTATGGACAGGGCCCAGATACGCAGTATTTT. Amino acids: CATSDYGQGPDTQYF.

In this sample, this clonotype turned up many times. This sequence joins TRBV20-1 and TRBJ2-7, with D perhaps assigned TRBD1 or TRBD2 (6 bases each). V lost 2 bases and J lost 3, with 14 bases in between. The CDR3 runs 14 residues. From germline, CDR1 is DFQATT and CDR2 SNEGSKA (reference sequence). The CDR3 sequence: CSARTPGALYEQYF. DNA of the CDR3: TGCAGTGCTAGAACTCCGGGGGCCCTCTACGAGCAGTACTTC.

This clonotype was detected only a few times. The chain links TRBV11-2 to TRBJ2-1, with D possibly being TRBD2 (6 bases). The germline CDR1 and CDR2 sequences are SGHAT and FQNNGV. Between the trimmed V and J ends, which lost 4 bases and 0 bases, there was a span of 16 bases. This CDR3 comprises 17 residues. The CDR3 loop is CASSSPGSGSSYNEQFF. The CDR3 region has the DNA TGTGCCAGCAGCTCCCCGGGTAGCGGCAGCTCCTACAATGAGCAGTTCTTC. The full variable domain, in which reference TRBV11-2 and TRBJ2-1 provide the parts outside the CDR3, is EAGVAQSPRYKIIEKRQSVAFWCNPISGHATLYWYQQILGQGPKLLIQFQNNGVVDDSQLPKDRFSAERLKGVDSTLKIQPAKLEDSAVYLCASSSPGSGSSYNEQFFGPGTRLTVL.

This clonotype was counted between two and nine times. The chain combines TRBV30 with TRBJ1-1, with a weak D call TRBD1 (5 bases). This CDR3 contains 13 residues. CDR1 GTSNPN and CDR2 SVGIG come from the germline V gene (reference sequence). The V end was cut by 0 bases, the J end by 7 bases, with 12 bases between. This CDR3 reads CAWSVRGRGEAFF. The CDR3 nucleotides are TGTGCCTGGAGTGTCCGGGGTAGGGGTGAAGCTTTCTTT.

This clonotype has a count of ten or more. The chain joins TRBV7-9 to TRBJ2-4, with TRBD1 as a possible D gene (6 bases). The CDR3 extends over 12 amino acids. Germline assignment: CDR1 SEHNR and CDR2 FQNEAQ (reference sequence). Trimming removed 3 bases from V and 12 bases from J, with 12 bases in between. The CDR3 region is CASSFDRDTQYF. In DNA, the CDR3 is TGTGCCAGCAGCTTCGACCGGGACACTCAGTACTTC. Drawing the rest from reference TRBV7-9 and TRBJ2-4, the complete variable domain is DTGVSQNPRHKITKRGQNVTFRCDPISEHNRLYWYRQTLGQGPEFLTYFQNEAQLEKSRLLSDRFSAERPKGSFSTLEIQRTEQGDSAMYLCASSFDRDTQYFGAGTRLSVL.

This clonotype was seen ten or more times. The CDR3 is CASAGEINSPLHF. CDR3 nucleotide sequence: TGTGCCAGCGCAGGGGAAATTAATTCACCCCTCCACTTT. The rearrangement links TRBV12-3 or TRBV12-4 to TRBJ1-6; maybe TRBD1 (6 bases). The CDR3 is made up of 13 amino acids. The V and J ends lost 8 bases and 6 bases respectively, with 11 bases between them.

This clonotype has only a few counts. This chain connects TRBV11-2 to TRBJ2-7; TRBD2 agrees at 16 bases. CDR1 and CDR2 (germline): SGHAT, FQNNGV. The CDR3 is made up of 20 amino acids. Germline trimming cut 5 bases from V and 4 bases from J; bases unmatched to any gene: 17. The CDR3 spells CASSRTKGLAGGPRTYEQYF. In nucleotides, the CDR3 is TGTGCCAGCAGCCGGACGAAGGGACTAGCGGGAGGGCCGAGAACGTACGAGCAGTACTTC.

This clonotype was picked up a small number of times. J is TRBJ1-4 and V is TRBV5-1; TRBD1 might be the D (5 bases). V lost 2 bases to trimming and J lost 1 base, with 9 bases between them. The CDR3 consists of 15 residues. In germline, CDR1 is SGHRS, CDR2 YFSETQ. Here the CDR3 DNA reads TGCGCCAGCAGCTTCACGAGGGGAACTAATGAAAAACTGTTTTTT. Its translation is CASSFTRGTNEKLFF.